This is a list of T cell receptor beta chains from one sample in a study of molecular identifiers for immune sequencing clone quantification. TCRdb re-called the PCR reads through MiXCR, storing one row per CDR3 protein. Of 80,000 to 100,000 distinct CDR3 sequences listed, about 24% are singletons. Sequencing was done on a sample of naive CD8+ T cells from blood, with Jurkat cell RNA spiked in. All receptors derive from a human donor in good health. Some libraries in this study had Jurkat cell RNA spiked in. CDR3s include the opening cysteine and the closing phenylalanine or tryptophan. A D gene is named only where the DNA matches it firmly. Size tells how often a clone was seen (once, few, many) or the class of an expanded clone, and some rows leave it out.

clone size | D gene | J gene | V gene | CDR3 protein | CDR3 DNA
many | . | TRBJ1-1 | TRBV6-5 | CASSYSDPGFAEAFF | TGTGCCAGCAGTTACTCGGATCCAGGTTTCGCCGAAGCTTTCTTT
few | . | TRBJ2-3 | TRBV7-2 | CASSLEAASTDTQYF | TGTGCCAGCAGCTTAGAAGCGGCTAGCACAGATACGCAGTATTTT
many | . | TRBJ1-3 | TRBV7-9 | CASSPPLSDGESTIYF | TGTGCCAGCAGCCCTCCTCTATCGGACGGGGAAAGCACCATATATTTT
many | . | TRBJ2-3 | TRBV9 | CASSPPGVSTDTQYF | TGTGCCAGCAGCCCCCCCGGAGTTAGCACAGATACGCAGTATTTT
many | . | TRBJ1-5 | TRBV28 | CASSSRGINQPQHF | TGTGCCAGCAGTTCCCGGGGCATTAATCAGCCCCAGCATTTT
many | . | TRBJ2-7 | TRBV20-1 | CSARDPDSYEQYF | TGCAGTGCTAGAGATCCGGATTCCTACGAGCAGTACTTC
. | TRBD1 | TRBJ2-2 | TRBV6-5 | CASSYSYRTGVTGELFF | TGTGCCAGCAGTTACTCGTATAGGACAGGGGTCACCGGGGAGCTGTTTTTT
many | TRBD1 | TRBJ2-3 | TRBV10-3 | CAISERTGYTDTQYF | TGTGCCATCAGTGAAAGGACAGGGTACACAGATACGCAGTATTTT
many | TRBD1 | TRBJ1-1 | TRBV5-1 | CASSLEPGQAPNTEAFF | TGCGCCAGCAGTTTAGAACCCGGACAGGCGCCCAACACTGAAGCTTTCTTT
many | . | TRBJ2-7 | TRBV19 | CASSPGAYEQYF | TGTGCCAGTAGTCCCGGCGCCTACGAGCAGTACTTC
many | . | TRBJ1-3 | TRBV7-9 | CASSEIRAGKGTGNTIYF | TGTGCCAGCAGCGAGATAAGGGCTGGCAAGGGTACTGGAAACACCATATATTTT
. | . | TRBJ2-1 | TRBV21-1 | CASTLRSGLAGDEQFF | TGTGCCAGCACGCTACGTAGTGGACTGGCCGGGGATGAGCAGTTCTTC
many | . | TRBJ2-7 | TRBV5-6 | CASSPLGSYEQYF | TGTGCCAGCAGCCCCCTAGGATCCTACGAGCAGTACTTC
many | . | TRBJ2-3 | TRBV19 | CASTSLHTDTQYF | TGTGCCAGTACTTCTCTACACACAGATACGCAGTATTTT
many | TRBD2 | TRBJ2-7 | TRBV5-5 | CASSGLAGSYEQYF | TGTGCCAGCAGCGGACTAGCGGGGTCCTACGAGCAGTACTTC
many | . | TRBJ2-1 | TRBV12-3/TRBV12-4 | CASRTGAGEQFF | TGTGCCAGCAGGACGGGGGCGGGTGAGCAGTTCTTC
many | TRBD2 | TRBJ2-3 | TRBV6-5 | CASSYLGRQGDTDTQYF | TGTGCCAGCAGTTACCTCGGGAGGCAGGGAGACACAGATACGCAGTATTTT
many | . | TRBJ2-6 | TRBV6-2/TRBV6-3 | CASSSLGESSSGANVLTF | TGTGCCAGCAGCTCCCTAGGGGAATCAAGCTCTGGGGCCAACGTCCTGACTTTC
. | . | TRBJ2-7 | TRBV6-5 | CASSYSGAGEQYF | TGTGCCAGCAGTTACTCCGGGGCGGGGGAGCAGTACTTC
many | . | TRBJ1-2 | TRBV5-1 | CASSLEAGANGYTF | TGCGCCAGCAGCTTGGAGGCAGGGGCGAATGGCTACACCTTC
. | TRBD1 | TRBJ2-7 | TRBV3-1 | CASSPAGGYEQYF | TGTGCCAGCAGCCCAGCAGGGGGATACGAGCAGTACTTC
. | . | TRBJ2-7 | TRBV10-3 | CAISEAAAEQYF | TGTGCCATCAGTGAGGCGGCAGCCGAGCAGTACTTC
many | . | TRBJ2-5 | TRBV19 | CASSDSIGPTEETQYF | TGTGCCAGTAGCGACAGTATTGGGCCGACGGAAGAGACCCAGTACTTC
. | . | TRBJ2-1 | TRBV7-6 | CASSFGASSYNEQFF | TGTGCCAGCAGCTTCGGGGCTAGCTCCTACAATGAGCAGTTCTTC
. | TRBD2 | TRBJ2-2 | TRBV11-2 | CASSSWEGDTGELFF | TGTGCCAGCAGCTCGTGGGAGGGCGACACCGGGGAGCTGTTTTTT
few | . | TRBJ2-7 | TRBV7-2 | CASSLITSSYEQYF | TGTGCCAGCAGCTTAATCACAAGCTCCTACGAGCAGTACTTC
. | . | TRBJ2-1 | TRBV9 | CASSVAIWGGNDNEQFF | TGTGCCAGCAGCGTAGCGATTTGGGGCGGGAACGACAATGAGCAGTTCTTC
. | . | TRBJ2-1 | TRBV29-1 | CGVPRLEEYNEQFF | TGCGGCGTTCCTAGACTAGAGGAGTACAATGAGCAGTTCTTC
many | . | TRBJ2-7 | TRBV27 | CASSSRPVYEQYF | TGTGCCAGCAGTTCCCGCCCCGTCTACGAGCAGTACTTC
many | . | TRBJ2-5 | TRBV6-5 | CASSSSGEETQYF | TGTGCCAGCAGTTCCTCGGGGGAAGAGACCCAGTACTTC
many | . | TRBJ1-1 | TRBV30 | CALTEMNTEAFF | TGTGCCTTGACAGAAATGAACACTGAAGCTTTCTTT
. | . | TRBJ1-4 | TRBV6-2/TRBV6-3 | CASSYPGGNGEKLFF | TGTGCCAGCAGTTACCCGGGAGGCAACGGTGAAAAGCTGTTTTTT
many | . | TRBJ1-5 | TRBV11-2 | CASSLVLGGQPQHF | TGTGCCAGCAGCTTAGTGCTAGGGGGGCAGCCCCAGCATTTT
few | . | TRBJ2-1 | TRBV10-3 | CAISAESNEQFF | TGTGCCATCAGTGCCGAGAGCAATGAGCAGTTCTTC
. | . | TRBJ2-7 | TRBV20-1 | CSASDRNPPRDPYSYEQYF | TGCAGTGCTAGCGACCGTAACCCTCCCCGGGACCCCTATTCCTACGAGCAGTACTTC
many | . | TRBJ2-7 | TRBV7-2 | CASSLTVSEQYF | TGTGCCAGCAGCTTAACCGTGAGCGAGCAGTACTTC
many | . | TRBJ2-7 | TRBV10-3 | CATTGTNSYEQYF | TGTGCCACGACCGGGACGAACTCCTACGAGCAGTACTTC
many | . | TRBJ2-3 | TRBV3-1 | CASSQNAAPRGTDTQYF | TGTGCCAGCAGCCAAAATGCTGCCCCGAGGGGCACAGATACGCAGTATTTT
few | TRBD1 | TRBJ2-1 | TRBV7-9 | CASSLVGQGVNEQFF | TGTGCCAGCAGCTTAGTGGGCCAGGGGGTCAATGAGCAGTTCTTC
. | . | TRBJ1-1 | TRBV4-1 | CASSRRGGGEGTKAFF | TGCGCCAGTAGCCGACGGGGGGGAGGGGAAGGCACTAAAGCTTTCTTT